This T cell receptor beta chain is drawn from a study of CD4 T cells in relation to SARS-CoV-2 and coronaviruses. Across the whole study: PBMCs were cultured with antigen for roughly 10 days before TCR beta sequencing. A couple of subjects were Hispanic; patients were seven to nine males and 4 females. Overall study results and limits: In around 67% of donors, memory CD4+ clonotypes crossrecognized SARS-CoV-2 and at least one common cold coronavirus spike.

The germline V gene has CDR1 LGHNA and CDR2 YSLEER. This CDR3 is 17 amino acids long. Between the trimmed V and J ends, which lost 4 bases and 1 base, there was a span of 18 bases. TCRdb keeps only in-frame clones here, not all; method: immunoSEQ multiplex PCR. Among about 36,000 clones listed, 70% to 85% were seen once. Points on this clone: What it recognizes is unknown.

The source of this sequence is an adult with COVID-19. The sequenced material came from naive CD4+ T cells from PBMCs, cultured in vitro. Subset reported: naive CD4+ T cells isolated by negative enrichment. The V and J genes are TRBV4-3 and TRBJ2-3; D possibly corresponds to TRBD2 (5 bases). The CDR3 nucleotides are TGCGCCAGCAGCCCCGGCCTAGGAGGAGAAGGCACAGATACGCAGTATTTT. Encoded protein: CASSPGLGGEGTDTQYF.